What follows are 27 T cell receptor beta chains derived from one specimen sequenced in a study of blood T cell repertoires in COVID-19. The assay was immunoSEQ multiplex PCR, and TCRdb's table has in-frame clones only and misses some. This table has just over 300,000 clones, over 75% appearing once. Material: PBMCs or T cells enriched from blood (not recorded which). These receptors were collected from a woman aged 40 to 49 who had recovered from COVID-19.

The chain is built from TRBV5-1 and TRBJ2-5; 9 nucleotides match TRBD2. CDR1 and CDR2 (germline): SGHRS, YFSETQ. The CDR3 is 16 residues long. V lost 4 bases and J lost 5; bases outside the gene matches: 12. The CDR3: CASSRPNLAGSETQYF. The CDR3 region has the DNA TGCGCCAGCAGCCGCCCGAACCTAGCGGGGAGCGAGACCCAGTACTTC.

Concerning this clone itself: This CDR3 is also generated by other DNA sequences in the sample. The chain couples TRBV6-5 to TRBJ2-7, with 7 bases that match TRBD2. The CDR3 length is 14 residues. The germline V gene has CDR1 MNHEY and CDR2 SVGAGI. The trim removed 2 bases at V and 3 bases at J, leaving 4 bases unmatched. CDR3: CASSYGGGSYEQYF. The CDR3 region has the DNA TGTGCCAGCAGTTACGGGGGGGGAAGCTACGAGCAGTACTTC.

CDR3 coding DNA: TGTGCCAGCAACGGGCAGGGCCGAGGCTACACCTTC. Amino acids: CASNGQGRGYTF. This sequence joins TRBV3-1 (or the pseudogene TRBV3-2) and TRBJ1-2, with D perhaps TRBD1 (5 bases). The germline V gene encodes CDR1 LGHDT and CDR2 YNNKEL (reference sequence). Trimming took off 7 bases at V and 8 bases at J, with 14 bases between the two ends. This CDR3 has 12 residues.

With respect to this clone: The identical CDR3 is also encoded by other nucleotide sequences in the sample. The chain is built from TRBV20-1 and TRBJ2-1, with 8 bases that match TRBD2. This CDR3 has 14 residues. J gave up 5 bases and V 3 bases, and 6 bases lay outside the gene matches. Germline CDR1 reads DFQATT; CDR2 reads SNEGSKA (reference sequence). The CDR3 bases are TGCAGTGCTAGTGCGCGGGGGGCGAACAATGAGCAGTTCTTC. The encoded protein is CSASARGANNEQFF.

CDR3 nucleotides: TGCAGCGTTGGGGACAGAAATCAGCCCCAGCATTTT. This translates into CSVGDRNQPQHF. This chain links TRBV29-1 with TRBJ1-5, with TRBD1 identical over 7 bases. The length of the CDR3 is 12 residues. V lost 4 bases and J lost 4; bases outside the gene matches: 1. Per the germline V gene, CDR1 is SQVTM and CDR2 is ANQGSEA. Full variable domain (rest looked up from reference TRBV29-1 and TRBJ1-5): SAVISQKPSRDICQRGTSLTIQCQVDSQVTMMFWYRQQPGQSLTLIATANQGSEATYESGFVIDKFPISRPNLTFSTLTVSNMSPEDSSIYLCSVGDRNQPQHFGDGTRLSIL.

The V call is TRBV10-1, the J call TRBJ1-6; a weak D match, TRBD1 (5 bases). Trimming stripped 0 bases from V and 7 bases from J, with 13 bases between. The CDR3 runs to 16 residues. Per germline, CDR1 WNHNN and CDR2 SYGVQD (reference sequence). CDR3 DNA sequence: TGCGCCAGCAGTGAGTCATCGGGGACTCGAAATTCACCCCTCCACTTT. Encoded protein: CASSESSGTRNSPLHF.

The chain employs TRBV7-2 and TRBJ2-7; 9 nucleotides match TRBD2. The CDR3 extends over 18 amino acids. The germline V gene encodes CDR1 SGHTA and CDR2 FQGNSA. V dropped 1 base and J dropped 4; count of bases not matched to a gene: 14. The CDR3 DNA is TGTGCCAGCAGCTTAGAGTTAGTGGGCTTAGCGGGGGTTTACGAGCAGTACTTC. Protein sequence: CASSLELVGLAGVYEQYF.

The chain is built from TRBV27 and TRBJ2-1, with a tentative D call TRBD2 (7 bases). V was pared by 1 base and J by 1 base, with 14 bases between. Per germline, CDR1 MNHEY and CDR2 SMNVEV (reference sequence). This CDR3 is 17 amino acids long. The CDR3 bases are TGTGCCAGCAGTTTATGGTGGGGGGGCTCTTCCTACAATGAGCAGTTCTTC. It yields the protein CASSLWWGGSSYNEQFF.

This clone was counted once. The chain joins TRBV29-1 to TRBJ2-7, with D possibly matching TRBD2 (6 bases). This CDR3 spans 13 amino acids. Germline V CDR1 and CDR2: SQVTM, ANQGSEA. With 6 bases removed from V and 0 bases from J, the gap between germline ends came to 12 bases. CDR3 sequence (DNA): TGCAGCGTGGGGACTTTCAGCTCCTACGAGCAGTACTTC. Translating gives CSVGTFSSYEQYF.

The rearrangement uses TRBV29-1 and TRBJ2-5; possibly TRBD1 for D (6 bases). Germline CDR1 is SQVTM and CDR2 is ANQGSEA. Trimming took 4 bases from V and 1 from J, leaving 10 bases between them. There are 13 residues in the CDR3. CDR3 in DNA: TGCAGCGTTGCAGGGACATCCCAAGAGACCCAGTACTTC. Translation: CSVAGTSQETQYF.

The chain employs TRBV9 and TRBJ1-6, with TRBD1 identical over 7 bases. Germline lookup yields CDR1 SGDLS and CDR2 YYNGEE. The CDR3 totals 14 residues. The ends lost 3 bases at V and 6 bases at J; junction bases unmatched: 3. The CDR3 region has the DNA TGTGCCAGCAGCGCGCGGGACAGTAATTCACCCCTCCACTTT. Protein product: CASSARDSNSPLHF.

This chain links TRBV13 with TRBJ1-5; D might be TRBD1 (5 bases). Germline CDR1 PRHDT, CDR2 FYEKMQ (reference sequence). The ends were cut back, 0 bases at V and 6 bases at J, with 12 bases in the middle. CDR3 length: 15 amino acids. The CDR3 protein is CASSLGRERGQPQHF. The CDR3 DNA reads TGTGCCAGCAGCTTAGGACGAGAAAGGGGTCAGCCCCAGCATTTT.

The chain uses TRBV4-1 and TRBJ1-1, with D perhaps matching TRBD1 (6 bases). Germline V gives CDR1 MGHRA, CDR2 YSYEKL. Trimming removed 4 bases from V and 0 bases from J, with 9 bases in between. The CDR3 totals 14 residues. CDR3 in DNA: TGCGCCAGCAGCCTAGACAGGTTGAACACTGAAGCTTTCTTT. Translated: CASSLDRLNTEAFF.

The rearrangement uses TRBV3-1 (or the pseudogene TRBV3-2) and TRBJ1-2; tentative D call: TRBD1 (6 bases). Germline CDR1 is LGHDT and CDR2 is YNNKEL (reference sequence). V was cut by 0 bases and J by 5 bases, with 16 bases left in between. The length of the CDR3 is 16 residues. The chain's CDR3 is CASSQDSGGLGYGYTF. The CDR3 DNA reads as TGTGCCAGCAGCCAAGATAGCGGGGGGCTAGGGTATGGCTACACCTTC.

V gene TRBV29-1 combines with J gene TRBJ2-7, with TRBD1 identical over 8 bases. The J segment lost 2 bases and the V segment lost 7 bases, leaving 4 bases of the junction unmatched. Germline V gives CDR1 SQVTM, CDR2 ANQGSEA. This CDR3 spans 12 amino acids. CDR3 DNA: TGCAGCGGCCAGGGGGCCGCCTACGAGCAGTACTTC. The encoded protein is CSGQGAAYEQYF.

This clone appeared a single time. The chain employs TRBV11-2 and TRBJ2-1; TRBD2 matches 10 bases. Germline CDR1 is SGHAT and CDR2 is FQNNGV. V dropped 3 bases and J dropped 3; count of bases not matched to a gene: 2. The CDR3 is made up of 15 amino acids. CDR3 in amino acids: CASSFERGGYNEQFF. DNA of the CDR3: TGTGCCAGCAGCTTTGAGCGGGGGGGCTACAATGAGCAGTTCTTC.

This clone has only one observation. The V call is TRBV19, the J call TRBJ1-1; D unresolved. The CDR3 is 14 residues long. Trimming took 6 bases from V and 3 from J, leaving 14 bases between them. In germline, CDR1 is LNHDA, CDR2 SQIVND (reference sequence). CDR3 in amino acids: CASSGRAADTEAFF. The CDR3 nucleotides are TGTGCCAGTAGCGGGAGGGCAGCCGACACTGAAGCTTTCTTT.

This clone came up once. Its ends do not fully match the called genes, so a read error is possible. This rearrangement joins TRBV11-3 to TRBJ1-2; possible D gene TRBD1, 5 bases. This CDR3 has 16 amino acids. Germline values: CDR1 SGHNT, CDR2 YENEEA. The chain's CDR3 is CASSPPERRANHGYTF. The CDR3 DNA sequence: TGTGCCAGCAGCCCCCCAGAACGCAGGGCTAACCATGGCTACACCTTC.

CDR3 loop: CASSVRGLDGYTF. The DNA of the CDR3 is TGTGCCAGCAGCGTCAGGGGGCTGGATGGCTACACCTTC. The chain uses TRBV27 and TRBJ1-2, with 8 bases that match TRBD1. Germline CDR1 MNHEY, CDR2 SMNVEV (reference sequence). The CDR3 consists of 13 residues. The V segment lost 6 bases and the J segment 6 bases; nucleotides outside the gene matches: 6.

The rearrangement joins TRBV5-5 to TRBJ2-2; 8 bases agree with TRBD2. This CDR3 spans 16 amino acids. Germline V lookup: CDR1 SGHKS, CDR2 YYEKEE (reference sequence). The V segment lost 0 bases and the J segment 5 bases; nucleotides outside the gene matches: 6. CDR3 in DNA: TGTGCCAGCAGCTTGGCCCGGGGGGGAAGGACCGGGGAGCTGTTTTTT. It is translated as CASSLARGGRTGELFF. The full variable domain, rest sourced from reference TRBV5-5 and TRBJ2-2, is DAGVTQSPTHLIKTRGQQVTLRCSPISGHKSVSWYQQVLGQGPQFIFQYYEKEERGRGNFPDRFSARQFPNYSSELNVNALLLGDSALYLCASSLARGGRTGELFFGEGSRLTVL.

V gene TRBV19 combines with J gene TRBJ2-4, with 8 bases matching TRBD1. The CDR3 has 15 residues. V shed 6 bases and J 6 bases; nucleotides not matched to a gene: 10. Germline CDR1 is LNHDA and CDR2 is SQIVND (reference sequence). CDR3 DNA: TGTGCCAGTAGAGGACAGGGCCTCAATTCAAACATTCAGTACTTC. It yields the protein CASRGQGLNSNIQYF.

This clone was found a few times. The rearrangement joins TRBV18 to TRBJ1-1; tentative D call: TRBD1 (6 bases). CDR1 is KGHSH and CDR2 is LQKENI in the germline V gene. The ends were cut back, 2 bases at V and 4 bases at J, with 11 bases in the middle. The CDR3 covers 14 residues. CDR3 in DNA: TGTGCCAGCTCACCAATGGGGGCCGGCACTGAAGCTTTCTTT. This encodes CASSPMGAGTEAFF.

V gene TRBV11-2 combines with J gene TRBJ1-6; D gene ambiguous. Germline V lookup: CDR1 SGHAT, CDR2 FQNNGV. The V end was cut by 1 base, the J end by 8 bases, with 6 bases between. This CDR3 has 13 residues. Here the CDR3 reads CASSLGIHSPLHF. The CDR3 nucleotides are TGTGCCAGCAGCTTAGGTATTCATTCACCCCTCCACTTT.

The rearrangement uses TRBV27 and TRBJ2-7, with 9 bases lining up with TRBD2. Germline V gene sequence: CDR1 MNHEY, CDR2 SMNVEV (reference sequence). J gave up 6 bases and V 5 bases, and 11 bases lay outside the gene matches. The CDR3 totals 15 residues. The CDR3 reads CASSPSGLASLEQYF. The CDR3, as DNA: TGTGCCAGCAGTCCCTCCGGACTAGCGTCTCTCGAGCAGTACTTC.

This chain links TRBV5-4 with TRBJ2-2, with 10 bases that match TRBD2. CDR1 is SGHNT and CDR2 is YYREEE in the germline V gene (reference sequence). This CDR3 region has 15 residues. J lost 3 bases, V lost 4 bases, and 3 bases had no gene match. CDR3 nucleotide sequence: TGTGCCAGCAGCATTCTAGCGGGAGACACCGGGGAGCTGTTTTTT. This gives the protein CASSILAGDTGELFF. Variable domain in full (rest from reference TRBV5-4 and TRBJ2-2): ETGVTQSPTHLIKTRGQQVTLRCSSQSGHNTVSWYQQALGQGPQFIFQYYREEENGRGNFPPRFSGLQFPNYSSELNVNALELDDSALYLCASSILAGDTGELFFGEGSRLTVL.

This sequence joins TRBV9 and TRBJ2-1; no reliable D call. Germline CDR1 is SGDLS and CDR2 is YYNGEE. Trimming removed 0 bases from V and 9 bases from J, with 7 bases in between. This CDR3 has 12 residues. In DNA, the CDR3 is TGTGCCAGCAGCGTAGTGGCTAGTGAGCAGTTCTTC. It encodes CASSVVASEQFF.

This clone was recorded once. The chain carries TRBV7-2 and TRBJ2-1, with unresolved D. This CDR3 region has 15 residues. The ends were cut back, 1 base at V and 3 bases at J, with 10 bases in the middle. The germline gives CDR1 SGHTA, CDR2 FQGNSA. In nucleotides, the CDR3 is TGTGCCAGCAGCTTAGGCCCACCTAGCTACAATGAGCAGTTCTTC. Its translation is CASSLGPPSYNEQFF.